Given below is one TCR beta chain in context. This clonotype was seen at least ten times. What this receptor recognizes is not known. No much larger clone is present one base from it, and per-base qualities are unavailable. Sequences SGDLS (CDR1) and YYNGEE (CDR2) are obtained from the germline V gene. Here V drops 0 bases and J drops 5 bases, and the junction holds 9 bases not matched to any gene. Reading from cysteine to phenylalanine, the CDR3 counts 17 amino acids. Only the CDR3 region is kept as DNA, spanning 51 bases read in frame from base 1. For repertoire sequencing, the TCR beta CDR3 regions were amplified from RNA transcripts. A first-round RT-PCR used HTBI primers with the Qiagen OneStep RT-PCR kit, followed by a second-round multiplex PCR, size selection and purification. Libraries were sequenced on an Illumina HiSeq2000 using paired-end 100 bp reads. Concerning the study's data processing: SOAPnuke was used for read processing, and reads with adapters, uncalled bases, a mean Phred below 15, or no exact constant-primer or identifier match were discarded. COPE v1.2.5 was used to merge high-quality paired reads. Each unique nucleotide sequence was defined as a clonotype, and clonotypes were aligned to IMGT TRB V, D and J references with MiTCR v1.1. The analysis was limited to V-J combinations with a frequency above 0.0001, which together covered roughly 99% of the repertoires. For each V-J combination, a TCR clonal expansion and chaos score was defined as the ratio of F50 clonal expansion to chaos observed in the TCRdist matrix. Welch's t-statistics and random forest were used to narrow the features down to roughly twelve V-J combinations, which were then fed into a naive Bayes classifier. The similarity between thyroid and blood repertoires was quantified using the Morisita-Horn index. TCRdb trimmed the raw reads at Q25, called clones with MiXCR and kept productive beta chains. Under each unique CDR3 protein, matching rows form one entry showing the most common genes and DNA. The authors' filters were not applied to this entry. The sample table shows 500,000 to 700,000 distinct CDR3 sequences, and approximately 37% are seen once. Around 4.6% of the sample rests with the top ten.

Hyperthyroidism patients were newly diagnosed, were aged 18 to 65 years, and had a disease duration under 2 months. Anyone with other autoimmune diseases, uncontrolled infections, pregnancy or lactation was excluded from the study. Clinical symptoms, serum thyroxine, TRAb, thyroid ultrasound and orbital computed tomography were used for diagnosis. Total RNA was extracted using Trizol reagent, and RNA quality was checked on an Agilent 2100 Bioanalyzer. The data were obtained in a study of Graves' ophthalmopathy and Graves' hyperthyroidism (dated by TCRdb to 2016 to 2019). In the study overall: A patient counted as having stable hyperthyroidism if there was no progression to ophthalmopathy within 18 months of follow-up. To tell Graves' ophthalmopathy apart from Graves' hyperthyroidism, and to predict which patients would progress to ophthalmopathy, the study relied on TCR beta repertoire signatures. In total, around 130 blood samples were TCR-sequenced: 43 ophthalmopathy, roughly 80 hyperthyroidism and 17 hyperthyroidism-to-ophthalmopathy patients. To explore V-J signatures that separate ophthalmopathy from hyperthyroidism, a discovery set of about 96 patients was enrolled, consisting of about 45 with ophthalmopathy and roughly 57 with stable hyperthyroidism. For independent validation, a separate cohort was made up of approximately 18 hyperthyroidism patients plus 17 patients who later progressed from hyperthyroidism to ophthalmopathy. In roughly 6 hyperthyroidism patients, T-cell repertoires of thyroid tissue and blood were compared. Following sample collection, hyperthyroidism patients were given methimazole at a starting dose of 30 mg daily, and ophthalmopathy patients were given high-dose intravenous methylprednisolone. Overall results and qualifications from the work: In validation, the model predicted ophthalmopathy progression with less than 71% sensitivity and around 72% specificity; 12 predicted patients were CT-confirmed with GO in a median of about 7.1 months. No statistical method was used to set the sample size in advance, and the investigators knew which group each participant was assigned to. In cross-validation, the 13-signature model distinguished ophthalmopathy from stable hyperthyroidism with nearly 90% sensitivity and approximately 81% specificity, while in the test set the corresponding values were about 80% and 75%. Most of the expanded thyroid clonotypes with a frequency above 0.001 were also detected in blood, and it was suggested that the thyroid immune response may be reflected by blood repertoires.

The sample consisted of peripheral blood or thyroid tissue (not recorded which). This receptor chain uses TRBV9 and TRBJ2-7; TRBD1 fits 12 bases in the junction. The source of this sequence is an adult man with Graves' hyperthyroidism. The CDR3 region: CASSVVVRDRGPHEQYF. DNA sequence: TGTGCCAGCAGCGTAGTCGTACGGGACAGGGGGCCTCACGAGCAGTACTTC.